Presented here are 11 T cell receptor beta chains from one specimen sequenced in a study of blood T cell repertoires in COVID-19. Produced via immunoSEQ multiplex PCR; TCRdb's table is partial and in-frame only. This sample has around 95,000 clones; 70% to 80% occur once, and the top ten carry approximately 29%. The specimen was peripheral blood. The source of these receptors is a man between 65 and 85 years old with active or convalescent COVID-19.

The chain has TRBV3-1 (or the pseudogene TRBV3-2) and TRBJ1-1; D possibly corresponds to TRBD1 (5 bases). Per the germline V gene, CDR1 is LGHDT and CDR2 is YNNKEL (reference sequence). Trimming pared 1 base from V and 1 base from J, leaving 7 bases between. This CDR3 is built from 14 residues. The chain's CDR3 is CASSQVQGNTEAFF. The DNA of the CDR3 is TGTGCCAGCAGCCAAGTCCAGGGGAACACTGAAGCTTTCTTT.

This clone was found a few times. This chain joins TRBV19 and TRBJ2-1; 9 bases match TRBD2. The CDR3 is made up of 15 amino acids. V lost 3 bases to trimming and J lost 7 bases; unmatched junction nucleotides: 7. Germline CDR1 LNHDA, CDR2 SQIVND (reference sequence). CDR3 loop: CASSIWLAGFNEQFF. The CDR3, as DNA: TGTGCCAGTAGTATCTGGCTAGCGGGATTTAATGAGCAGTTCTTC.

This clone occurred once. The chain carries TRBV7-8 and TRBJ2-7, with D possibly matching TRBD1 (6 bases). CDR1 and CDR2 (germline): SGHVS, FQNEAQ. Deletions cut 1 base from V and 2 bases from J, with 12 bases between. The CDR3 is made up of 15 amino acids. The CDR3 bases are TGTGCCAGCAGCTTAGTGGCGACAGGTACCTACGAGCAGTACTTC. Protein sequence: CASSLVATGTYEQYF.

The chain employs TRBV28 and TRBJ2-7; 10 bases are shared with TRBD1. J gave up 5 bases and V 5 bases, and 15 bases lay outside the gene matches. CDR3 length: 17 amino acids. In germline, CDR1 is MDHEN, CDR2 SYDVKM. CDR3 bases: TGTGCCAGCAGTGGACGAGCCGGGACAGGGGCTTTGGACGAGCAGTACTTC. Protein: CASSGRAGTGALDEQYF.

V and J are TRBV6-2 or TRBV6-3 and TRBJ1-3, with D hard to call. Trimming removed 2 bases at V and 0 bases at J, with 11 bases between. The CDR3 is 16 amino acids. From germline, CDR1 is MNHEY and CDR2 SVGEGT. This chain's CDR3 is CASSYSRPFSGNTIYF. The CDR3 region has the DNA TGTGCCAGCAGTTACAGCAGGCCGTTCTCTGGAAACACCATATATTTT.

The chain employs TRBV7-2 and TRBJ1-6; tentatively, D is TRBD1 (6 bases). In germline, CDR1 is SGHTA, CDR2 FQGNSA. The CDR3 sequence is 14 residues long. V gave up 5 bases and J gave up 4 bases, with 9 bases separating them. The CDR3 nucleotides read TGTGCCAGCAGCGTCGGACAGTATAATTCACCCCTCCACTTT. Translation: CASSVGQYNSPLHF.

This clone was found a few times. This rearrangement joins TRBV5-1 to TRBJ2-1; 7 bases match TRBD2. Per germline, CDR1 SGHRS and CDR2 YFSETQ. V gave up 2 bases and J gave up 7 bases; unmatched junction bases: 0. The CDR3 runs 12 residues. The CDR3 loop is CASSFSGNEQFF. Here the CDR3 DNA reads TGCGCCAGCAGCTTTAGCGGGAATGAGCAGTTCTTC. The full variable domain, in which reference TRBV5-1 and TRBJ2-1 provide the parts outside the CDR3, is KAGVTQTPRYLIKTRGQQVTLSCSPISGHRSVSWYQQTPGQGLQFLFEYFSETQRNKGNFPGRFSGRQFSNSRSEMNVSTLELGDSALYLCASSFSGNEQFFGPGTRLTVL.

This sequence joins TRBV9 and TRBJ2-1; TRBD2 is a possible D gene (6 bases). Germline loops: CDR1 SGDLS, CDR2 YYNGEE. This CDR3 contains 16 residues. Trimming removed 2 bases from V and 10 bases from J, with 22 bases in between. The CDR3 DNA reads as TGTGCCAGCAGCGTTGAAGGCGGGACCCTCGTAGGGGAGCAGTTCTTC. As protein: CASSVEGGTLVGEQFF.

This sequence joins TRBV11-2 and TRBJ2-2; TRBD1 agrees at 7 bases. The CDR3 runs 16 residues. V shed 2 bases and J 1 base; nucleotides not matched to a gene: 4. In germline, CDR1 is SGHAT, CDR2 FQNNGV. The CDR3 DNA is TGTGCCAGCAGCTTAACAAGACAGGGGAACACCGGGGAGCTGTTTTTT. It encodes CASSLTRQGNTGELFF.

The V gene is TRBV24-1, the J gene TRBJ1-4, with D unclear. The CDR3 consists of 12 residues. The V gene lost 5 bases and the J gene lost 4 bases, with 4 bases spanning the gap. CDR1 KGHDR and CDR2 SFDVKD come from the germline V gene. CDR3 nucleotides: TGTGCCACCAGTGGCGGTAATGAAAAACTGTTTTTT. This codes for CATSGGNEKLFF.

This chain connects TRBV10-2 to TRBJ2-3; 11 nucleotides match TRBD2. Germline lookup yields CDR1 WSHSY and CDR2 SAAADI. The CDR3 has 14 residues. The junction had 8 bases not matched to a gene; V was cut back by 6 bases and J by 9 bases. CDR3 protein: CASRTSGGGETQYF. The CDR3 nucleotides read TGCGCCAGCAGAACTAGCGGGGGAGGAGAGACGCAGTATTTT.